The next 30 T cell receptor beta chains were all read from a single sample in a study of PD-L1 blockade in urothelial cancer. Clones were read by immunoSEQ multiplex PCR, and TCRdb kept only the in-frame ones, dropping some. The table lists about 50,000 clones, roughly 80% of them singletons. Time point indicated: pretreatment peripheral blood. The sequences come from PBMCs, collected around atezolizumab (anti-PD-L1) treatment. These receptors all come from a man between 70 and 80 years old with urothelial cancer.

This clone was seen once. The rearrangement links TRBV10-3 to TRBJ2-2, with 14 positions matching TRBD2. J gave up 2 bases and V 0 bases, and 8 bases lay outside the gene matches. The germline CDR1 and CDR2 sequences are ENHRY and SYGVKD. The CDR3 is 20 residues long. The chain's CDR3 is CAISESPWTSGGPNTGELFF. In nucleotides, the CDR3 is TGTGCCATCAGTGAGTCCCCTTGGACTAGCGGGGGGCCTAACACCGGGGAGCTGTTTTTT.

The chain uses TRBV28 and TRBJ2-7; D perhaps matches TRBD1 (5 bases). This CDR3 is 15 amino acids long. V was pared by 5 bases and J by 3 bases, with 17 bases between. Germline V gene data show CDR1 as MDHEN and CDR2 as SYDVKM. The CDR3 DNA is TGTGCCAGCAGTCTTTGGGGCAGCTCTTACTACGAGCAGTACTTC. The encoded protein is CASSLWGSSYYEQYF.

The V call is TRBV6-1, the J call TRBJ1-1, with a weak D call TRBD1 (5 bases). CDR3 length equals 13 residues. From germline, CDR1 is MNHNS and CDR2 SASEGT. Trimming left V 6 bases short and J 0 bases short, with 8 bases between. The CDR3 region is CASRIQVNTEAFF. For the CDR3, the DNA is TGTGCCAGCAGGATACAGGTGAACACTGAAGCTTTCTTT.

The chain couples TRBV4-2 to TRBJ2-1; D perhaps matches TRBD2 (5 bases). V was pared by 3 bases and J by 9 bases, with 15 bases between. Germline-derived CDR1 and CDR2 are LGHNA and YNFKEQ. The CDR3 covers 14 residues. The CDR3 coding sequence is TGTGCCAGCAGCCAGGCCGGCGGGTTCGTTGAGCAGTTCTTC. Its protein product is CASSQAGGFVEQFF.

This clone is medium-sized by share. The genes are TRBV27 and TRBJ1-2, with D maybe TRBD1 (5 bases). In germline, CDR1 is MNHEY, CDR2 SMNVEV (reference sequence). Deletions cut 2 bases from V and 4 bases from J, with 8 bases between. This CDR3 is 13 amino acids long. The CDR3 nucleotides read TGTGCCAGCAGTTTACGTCAGGGCTATGGCTACACCTTC. Translated, it gives CASSLRQGYGYTF.

The J gene is TRBJ2-5, the V gene TRBV10-3; D perhaps matches TRBD2 (6 bases). CDR1 and CDR2 (germline): ENHRY, SYGVKD. Trimming left V 7 bases short and J 1 base short, with 10 bases between. This CDR3 comprises 13 residues. Here the CDR3 reads CAIMRGSQETQYF. The CDR3 bases are TGTGCCATCATGCGGGGCAGCCAAGAGACCCAGTACTTC.

The chain couples TRBV7-2 to TRBJ1-2, with TRBD1 matching over 7 bases. Unmatched junction bases numbered 15, after V lost 1 base and J lost 7 bases. CDR1 and CDR2 from the germline V gene are SGHTA and FQGNSA. CDR3 size: 17 residues. DNA of the CDR3: TGTGCCAGCAGCTTAGACTCCGGGACAGCCCTTTGGAGTGGCTACACCTTC. As protein: CASSLDSGTALWSGYTF.

The chain has TRBV5-4 and TRBJ2-3; 11 bases are a match to TRBD2. V trimming: 5 bases; J trimming: 6 bases; junction bases outside the gene matches: 2. The CDR3 length is 13 residues. Per germline, CDR1 SGHNT and CDR2 YYREEE (reference sequence). The CDR3 region is CASRTSGVDTQYF. CDR3 bases: TGTGCCAGCAGGACTAGCGGGGTGGATACGCAGTATTTT.

This clone was picked up a small number of times. V and J are TRBV29-1 and TRBJ1-1, with TRBD1 matching 8 bases. After removal of 7 bases from V and 6 bases from J, the junction contained 13 bases not matched to a gene. The CDR3 spans 14 residues. Germline loops: CDR1 SQVTM, CDR2 ANQGSEA. CDR3 protein: CSAGPGGSNSEAFF. CDR3 sequence (DNA): TGCAGCGCGGGCCCAGGGGGCAGTAACTCTGAAGCTTTCTTT. The complete variable domain, with remaining parts taken from reference TRBV29-1 and TRBJ1-1, reads SAVISQKPSRDICQRGTSLTIQCQVDSQVTMMFWYRQQPGQSLTLIATANQGSEATYESGFVIDKFPISRPNLTFSTLTVSNMSPEDSSIYLCSAGPGGSNSEAFFGQGTRLTVV.

This clone was seen only once. V usage is TRBV5-1 and J usage is TRBJ1-1; 10 bases are shared with TRBD1. The V gene's germline CDR1 is SGHRS and CDR2 YFSETQ. Trimming took 0 bases from V and 5 from J; bases not matched to a gene: 4. The CDR3 is made up of 15 amino acids. The CDR3 loop reads CASSLEGQGNTEAFF. CDR3 DNA: TGCGCCAGCAGCTTGGAGGGACAGGGGAATACTGAAGCTTTCTTT.

The CDR3, as DNA: TGTGCCAGCTCACCAAAAACGGACACTGAAGCTTTCTTT. Protein: CASSPKTDTEAFF. This chain uses TRBV18 with TRBJ1-1; D gene uncertain. From germline, CDR1 is KGHSH and CDR2 LQKENI. V was pared by 2 bases and J by 3 bases, with 7 bases between. This CDR3 is built from 13 residues.

This chain joins TRBV18 and TRBJ1-1; a weak D match, TRBD1 (6 bases). The V gene's germline CDR1 is KGHSH and CDR2 LQKENI. V was pared by 8 bases and J by 1 base, with 11 bases between. This CDR3 is 13 amino acids long. CDR3 DNA sequence: TGTGCCAGCCTTGAGACAGGGAACACTGAAGCTTTCTTT. Translating gives CASLETGNTEAFF.

This sequence joins TRBV25-1 and TRBJ2-7; the D is unclear. In germline, CDR1 is MGHDK, CDR2 SYGVNS. This CDR3 is 13 amino acids long. Trimming pared 1 base from V and 5 bases from J, leaving 9 bases between. In nucleotides, the CDR3 is TGTGCCAGCAGTGAATTCTTATCGGACGAGCAGTACTTC. Translating it yields CASSEFLSDEQYF.

The chain uses TRBV4-1 and TRBJ2-2; 7 bases match TRBD2. The CDR3 loop spans 15 amino acids. In germline, CDR1 is MGHRA, CDR2 YSYEKL. The V gene end was trimmed by 0 bases and the J gene end by 4 bases; junction bases not matched to a gene: 2. DNA of the CDR3: TGCGCCAGCAGCCAAGAACAGCGGGGCACCGGGGAGCTGTTTTTT. It specifies CASSQEQRGTGELFF.

CDR3 protein: CASSFTSGNPDTQYF. In DNA, the CDR3 is TGCGCCAGCAGCTTCACTAGCGGGAACCCAGATACGCAGTATTTT. The rearrangement joins TRBV5-1 to TRBJ2-3; 10 nucleotides line up with TRBD2. The CDR3 runs to 15 residues. Germline loops: CDR1 SGHRS, CDR2 YFSETQ. After removal of 2 bases from V and 4 bases from J, the junction contained 4 bases not matched to a gene.

The V call is TRBV2, the J call TRBJ1-3; D not resolved. Trimming took off 6 bases at V and 4 bases at J, with 13 bases between the two ends. This CDR3 is 14 amino acids long. The germline CDR1 and CDR2 sequences are SNHLY and FYNNEI. CDR3 sequence: CASRRESSGNTIYF. The CDR3, as DNA: TGTGCCAGCAGGAGGGAATCGTCCGGAAACACCATATATTTT. Full variable domain (rest looked up from reference TRBV2 and TRBJ1-3): EPEVTQTPSHQVTQMGQEVILRCVPISNHLYFYWYRQILGQKVEFLVSFYNNEISEKSEIFDDQFSVERPDGSNFTLKIRSTKLEDSAMYFCASRRESSGNTIYFGEGSWLTVV.

This rearrangement joins TRBV4-3 to TRBJ2-3; weak D call: TRBD1 (5 bases). V lost 0 bases and J 2 bases, leaving 6 bases between the germline ends. This CDR3 has 14 residues. The germline V gene encodes CDR1 LGHNA and CDR2 YSLEER. The CDR3: CASSQDRDTDTQYF. DNA for the CDR3: TGCGCCAGCAGCCAAGACAGGGACACAGATACGCAGTATTTT.

The chain carries TRBV10-3 and TRBJ1-1, with D tentatively TRBD1 (6 bases). The V end lost 4 bases, the J end lost 1 base, and 10 bases lay between the germline ends. This CDR3 is 14 amino acids long. Germline values: CDR1 ENHRY, CDR2 SYGVKD. The CDR3 spells CAISGRQENTEAFF. Here the CDR3 DNA reads TGTGCCATCAGTGGGAGACAGGAGAACACTGAAGCTTTCTTT.

The chain uses TRBV6-5 and TRBJ1-1; 9 bases are a match to TRBD1. Germline CDR1 and CDR2: MNHEY and SVGAGI. The CDR3 has 16 amino acids. Germline trimming cut 2 bases from V and 3 bases from J; bases unmatched to any gene: 7. CDR3 in amino acids: CASSYGTGTGYTEAFF. Written as DNA, the CDR3 is TGTGCCAGCAGTTACGGGACCGGGACAGGGTACACTGAAGCTTTCTTT.

As for this clone: A read error may account for a junction end that differs from germline. The chain employs TRBV7-8 and TRBJ2-3, with no clear D. This CDR3 comprises 10 residues. Germline-derived CDR1 and CDR2 are SGHVS and FQNEAQ. CDR3 in DNA: TGTGCCAGCAGCGGAACTATCATGACTTTT. This codes for CASSGTIMTF. Using reference TRBV7-8 and TRBJ2-3 for the parts outside the CDR3, the full variable domain is GAGVSQSPRYKVAKRGQDVALRCDPISGHVSLFWYQQALGQGPEFLTYFQNEAQLDKSGLPSDRFFAERPEGSVSTLKIQRTQQEDSAVYLCASSGTIMTFGPGTRLTVL.

The chain carries TRBV6-1 and TRBJ1-1; perhaps TRBD1 as D (5 bases). Trimming shortened V by 5 bases and J by 1 base, and 14 bases separated the two germline ends. This CDR3 region has 15 residues. CDR1 MNHNS and CDR2 SASEGT come from the germline V gene. The CDR3 coding sequence is TGTGCCAGCAGTCCCCCAGGGAGGGGGAACACTGAAGCTTTCTTT. This codes for CASSPPGRGNTEAFF.

The chain uses TRBV7-2 and TRBJ2-5, with 13 bases matching TRBD2. This CDR3 has 16 residues. The junction had 9 bases not matched to a gene; V was cut back by 5 bases and J by 6 bases. Germline values: CDR1 SGHTA, CDR2 FQGNSA. The CDR3 protein is CASSIPGLAGMQTQYF. CDR3 DNA sequence: TGTGCCAGCAGCATACCGGGACTAGCGGGAATGCAGACCCAGTACTTC.

This chain uses TRBV5-6 with TRBJ1-2, with D unclear. Looked up from germline, CDR1 is SGHDT and CDR2 is YYEEEE. This CDR3 has 14 residues. The V end lost 4 bases, the J end lost 5 bases, and 15 bases lay between the germline ends. The CDR3 DNA is TGTGCCAGCAGCGTGTACAGATCTTTATATGGCTACACCTTC. Translating gives CASSVYRSLYGYTF.

The chain couples TRBV30 to TRBJ1-2; TRBD1 agrees at 7 bases. J lost 3 bases, V lost 0 bases, and 10 bases had no gene match. Germline values: CDR1 GTSNPN, CDR2 SVGIG (reference sequence). This CDR3 is 16 amino acids long. CDR3 coding DNA: TGTGCCTGGAGTGTACCGGGCGGACAGGCATACTATGGCTACACCTTC. It yields the protein CAWSVPGGQAYYGYTF.

This CDR3 reads CASSQERTSQYNEQFF. The CDR3 region has the DNA TGCGCCAGCAGCCAAGAGAGGACTAGCCAATACAATGAGCAGTTCTTC. V and J are TRBV4-3 and TRBJ2-1; TRBD2 aligns across 8 bases. The CDR3 length is 16 residues. V shed 0 bases and J 4 bases; nucleotides not matched to a gene: 5. Germline loops: CDR1 LGHNA, CDR2 YSLEER.

The chain couples TRBV7-9 to TRBJ2-7; D may be TRBD2 (5 bases). Germline CDR1 is SEHNR and CDR2 is FQNEAQ (reference sequence). V was shortened by 1 base and J by 2 bases, with 12 bases between the two germline ends. The CDR3 contains 15 residues. The CDR3 DNA reads as TGTGCCAGCAGCTTAGGTCTGGACGGGACCTACGAGCAGTACTTC. Its translation: CASSLGLDGTYEQYF.

The chain carries TRBV6-5 and TRBJ2-7; TRBD1 agrees at 10 bases. The trim removed 5 bases at V and 6 bases at J, leaving 10 bases unmatched. Germline-derived CDR1 and CDR2 are MNHEY and SVGAGI. This CDR3 contains 15 residues. CDR3 protein: CASSIRDRGGGEQYF. CDR3 in DNA: TGTGCCAGCAGTATCCGGGACAGGGGCGGCGGCGAGCAGTACTTC.

The V gene is TRBV10-3, the J gene TRBJ2-4; no firm D call. The V and J ends lost 3 bases and 8 bases respectively, with 11 bases between them. Looked up from germline, CDR1 is ENHRY and CDR2 is SYGVKD. This CDR3 has 13 residues. The CDR3 region is CAISDRVSDIQYF. Here the CDR3 DNA reads TGTGCCATCAGTGACCGGGTCTCGGACATTCAGTACTTC.

The chain carries TRBV19 and TRBJ1-5, with 10 bases matching TRBD1. CDR1 and CDR2 from the germline V gene are LNHDA and SQIVND (reference sequence). V lost 6 bases and J lost 0; bases outside the gene matches: 11. This CDR3 has 18 residues. CDR3 amino acids: CASRGPGQGLYSNQPQHF. CDR3 DNA sequence: TGTGCCAGTAGGGGGCCGGGACAGGGGCTTTATAGCAATCAGCCCCAGCATTTT.

The CDR3 bases are TGCGCCAGCAGCTTCTCAGGGGACAATGAGCAGTTCTTC. This sequence encodes CASSFSGDNEQFF. The chain links TRBV5-1 to TRBJ2-1, with D possibly matching TRBD1 (6 bases). The ends were cut back, 2 bases at V and 5 bases at J, with 8 bases in the middle. Germline V gene lookup returns CDR1 SGHRS and CDR2 YFSETQ. The CDR3 is 13 residues long.